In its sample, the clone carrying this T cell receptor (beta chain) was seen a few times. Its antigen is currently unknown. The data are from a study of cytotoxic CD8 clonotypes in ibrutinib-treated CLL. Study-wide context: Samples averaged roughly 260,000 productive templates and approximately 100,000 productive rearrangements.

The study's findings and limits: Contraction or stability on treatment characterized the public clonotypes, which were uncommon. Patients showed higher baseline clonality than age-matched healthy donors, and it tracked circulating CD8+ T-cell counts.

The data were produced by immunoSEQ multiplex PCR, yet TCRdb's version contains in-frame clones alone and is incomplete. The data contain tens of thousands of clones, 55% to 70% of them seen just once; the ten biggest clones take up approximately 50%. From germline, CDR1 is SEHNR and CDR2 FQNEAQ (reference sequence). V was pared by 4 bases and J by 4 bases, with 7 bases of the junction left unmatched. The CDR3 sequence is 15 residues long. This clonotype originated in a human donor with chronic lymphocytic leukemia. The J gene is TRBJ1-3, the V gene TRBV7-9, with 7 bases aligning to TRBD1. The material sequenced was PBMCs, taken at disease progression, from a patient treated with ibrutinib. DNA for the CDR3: TGTGCCAGCAGCTCCCGGGACAGTCTAGGAAACACCATATATTTT. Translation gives CASSSRDSLGNTIYF.